This T cell receptor beta chain was profiled in a study of Ad26.COV2.S vaccination and SARS-CoV-2 variants. Background on the study: Donor participated within the Ad26.COV2.S arm of the COV1001 trial. Participants got Ad26.COV2.S intramuscularly, once or twice 56 days apart.

Study findings and constraints: Placebo recipients and vaccine recipients were similar in non-spike TCR breadth.

V shed 0 bases, J shed 14 bases, and the junction held 9 bases outside the gene matches. Germline V gene sequence: CDR1 LGHNT, CDR2 FRNRAP. The CDR3 contains 13 residues. Clones were sequenced by immunoSEQ multiplex PCR, and TCRdb holds only the in-frame ones, with some missing. The repertoire holds about 350,000 clones, with less than 90% as singletons. Regarding this clone: Its antigen is undetermined.

The sample's treatment: about 20 received Ad26.COV2.S at low or high dose, single or two shots; about 5 received placebo; per-sample allocation not given. The samples were gathered on day 63 after the first injection of vaccine or placebo. Cohort 1b enrolled adults aged 18-55 years in Boston. Source: peripheral blood, taken in a trial of Ad26.COV2.S vaccine versus placebo. This TCR was recovered from a person between 18 and 65 years old who received the Ad26.COV2.S COVID-19 vaccine or a placebo. The V gene is TRBV12-5, the J gene TRBJ1-2; TRBD1 aligns across 7 bases. The CDR3 protein is CASGLVDGTVKTF. The CDR3, as DNA: TGTGCTAGTGGTTTGGTCGATGGGACAGTGAAAACCTTC.